The source of this T cell receptor (beta chain) is a study of T cells in Graves' hyperthyroidism and ophthalmopathy. Points from the study as a whole: A 13 V-J signature model discriminated ophthalmopathy versus stable hyperthyroidism. Most expanded thyroid clonotypes above 0.001 recurred in blood.

V was clipped by 3 bases and J by 6 bases, with 9 bases between them. The length of the CDR3 is 13 residues. Per germline, CDR1 LNHDA and CDR2 SQIVND (reference sequence). Template material for amplifying TCR beta CDR3 regions consisted of RNA transcripts. During a first-round RT-PCR of the TCR CDR3, the HTBI primer set was used. TCRdb re-analysed the multiplex PCR reads in MiXCR, keeping a single row per CDR3 protein. The sample has about 640,000 distinct CDR3 sequences, less than 25% seen once. Ophthalmopathy in the patients scored at least 3 on Clinical Activity Score and at least 4 on NOSPECS grade, lasting under 3 months. Thyroid ultrasound, orbital computed tomography, clinical symptoms, and serum thyroxine and TRAb underpinned diagnoses. Worth noting for this clonotype: No antigen is known for it.

The chain is built from TRBV19 and TRBJ1-5, with D perhaps TRBD1 (5 bases). The sequenced sample consisted of blood. This clonotype originated in a man aged 30 to 39 with Graves' ophthalmopathy. The CDR3 coding sequence is TGTGCCAGTAGTATTTGGGGGACTCAGCCCCAGCATTTT. It yields the protein CASSIWGTQPQHF.